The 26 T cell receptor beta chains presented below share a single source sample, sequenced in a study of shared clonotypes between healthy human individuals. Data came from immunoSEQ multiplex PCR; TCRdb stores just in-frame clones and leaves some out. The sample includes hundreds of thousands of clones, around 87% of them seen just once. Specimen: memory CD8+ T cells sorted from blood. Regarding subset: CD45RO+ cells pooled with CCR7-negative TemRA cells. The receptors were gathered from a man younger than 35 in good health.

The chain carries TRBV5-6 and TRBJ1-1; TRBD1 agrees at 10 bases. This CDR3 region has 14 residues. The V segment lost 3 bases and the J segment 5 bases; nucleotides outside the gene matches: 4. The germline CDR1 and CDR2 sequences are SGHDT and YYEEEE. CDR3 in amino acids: CASSWDRGRTEAFF. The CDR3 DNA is TGTGCCAGCAGCTGGGACAGGGGACGGACTGAAGCTTTCTTT.

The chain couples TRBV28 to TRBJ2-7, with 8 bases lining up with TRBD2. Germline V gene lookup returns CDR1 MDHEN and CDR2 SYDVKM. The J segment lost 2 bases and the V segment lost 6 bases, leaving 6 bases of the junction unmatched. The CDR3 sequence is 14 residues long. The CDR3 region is CASRAGDTTYEQYF. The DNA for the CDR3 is TGTGCCAGCAGAGCGGGGGACACGACCTACGAGCAGTACTTC.

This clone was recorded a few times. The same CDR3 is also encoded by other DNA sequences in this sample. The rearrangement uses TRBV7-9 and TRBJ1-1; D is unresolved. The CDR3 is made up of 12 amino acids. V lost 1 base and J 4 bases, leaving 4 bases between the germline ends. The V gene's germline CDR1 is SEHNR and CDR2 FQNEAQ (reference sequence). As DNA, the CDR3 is TGTGCCAGCAGCTTAGGGAGCACTGAAGCTTTCTTT. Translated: CASSLGSTEAFF.

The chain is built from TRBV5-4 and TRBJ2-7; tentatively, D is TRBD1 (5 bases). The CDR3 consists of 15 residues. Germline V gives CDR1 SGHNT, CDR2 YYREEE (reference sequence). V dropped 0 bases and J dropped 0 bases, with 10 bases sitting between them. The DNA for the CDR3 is TGTGCCAGCAGCTTGGAGGCAGGGTCCTCCTACGAGCAGTACTTC. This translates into CASSLEAGSSYEQYF.

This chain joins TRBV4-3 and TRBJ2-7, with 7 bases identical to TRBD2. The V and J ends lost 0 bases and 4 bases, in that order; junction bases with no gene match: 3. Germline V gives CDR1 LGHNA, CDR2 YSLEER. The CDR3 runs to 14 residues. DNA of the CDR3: TGCGCCAGCAGCCAAGAACGCGGGAGTTACGAGCAGTACTTC. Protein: CASSQERGSYEQYF.

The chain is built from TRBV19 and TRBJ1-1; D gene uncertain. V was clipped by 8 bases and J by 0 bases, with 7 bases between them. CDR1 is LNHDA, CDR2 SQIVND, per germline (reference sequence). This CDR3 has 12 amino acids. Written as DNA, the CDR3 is TGTGCCAGTCTAGCCATGAACACTGAAGCTTTCTTT. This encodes CASLAMNTEAFF. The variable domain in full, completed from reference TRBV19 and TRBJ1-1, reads DGGITQSPKYLFRKEGQNVTLSCEQNLNHDAMYWYRQDPGQGLRLIYYSQIVNDFQKGDIAEGYSVSREKKESFPLTVTSAQKNPTAFYLCASLAMNTEAFFGQGTRLTVV.

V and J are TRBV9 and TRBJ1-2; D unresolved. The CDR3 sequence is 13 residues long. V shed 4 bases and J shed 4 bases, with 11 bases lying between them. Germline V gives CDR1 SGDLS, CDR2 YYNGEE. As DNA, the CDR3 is TGTGCCAGCAGCCCTTGGTCCAGCTATGGCTACACCTTC. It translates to CASSPWSSYGYTF.

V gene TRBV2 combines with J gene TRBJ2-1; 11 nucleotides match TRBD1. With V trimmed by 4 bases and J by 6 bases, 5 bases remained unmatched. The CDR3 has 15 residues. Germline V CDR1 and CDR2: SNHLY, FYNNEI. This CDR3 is CASSGWDRGFNEQFF. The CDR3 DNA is TGTGCCAGCAGTGGGTGGGACAGGGGGTTCAATGAGCAGTTCTTC.

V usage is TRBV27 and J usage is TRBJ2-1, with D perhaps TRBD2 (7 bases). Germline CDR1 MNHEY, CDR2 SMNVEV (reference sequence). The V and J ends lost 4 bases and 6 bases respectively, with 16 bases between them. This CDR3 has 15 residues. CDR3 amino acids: CASSSTRGGGNEQFF. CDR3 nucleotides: TGTGCCAGCAGTTCTACTAGGGGAGGGGGCAATGAGCAGTTCTTC.

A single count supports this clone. The CDR3, as DNA: TGTGCCAGCAGCTTAGCAGGGGGCGGTGGCTACACCTTC. Its translation is CASSLAGGGGYTF. The chain employs TRBV7-9 and TRBJ1-2; 7 bases fit TRBD1. CDR1 is SEHNR and CDR2 is FQNEAQ in the germline V gene (reference sequence). With V trimmed by 0 bases and J by 7 bases, 2 bases remained unmatched. This CDR3 comprises 13 residues. The whole variable domain, filled in from reference TRBV7-9 and TRBJ1-2, reads DTGVSQNPRHKITKRGQNVTFRCDPISEHNRLYWYRQTLGQGPEFLTYFQNEAQLEKSRLLSDRFSAERPKGSFSTLEIQRTEQGDSAMYLCASSLAGGGGYTFGSGTRLTVV.

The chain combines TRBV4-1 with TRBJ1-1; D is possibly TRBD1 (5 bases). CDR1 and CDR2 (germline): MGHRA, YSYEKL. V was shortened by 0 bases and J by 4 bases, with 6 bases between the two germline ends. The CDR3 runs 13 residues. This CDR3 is CASSQEGGTEAFF. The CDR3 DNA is TGCGCCAGCAGCCAAGAGGGGGGCACTGAAGCTTTCTTT.

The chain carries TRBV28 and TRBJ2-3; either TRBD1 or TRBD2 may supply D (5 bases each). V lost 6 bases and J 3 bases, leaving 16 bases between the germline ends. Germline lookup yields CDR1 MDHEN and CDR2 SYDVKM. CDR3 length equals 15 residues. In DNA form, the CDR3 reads TGTGCCAGCAGCCTTGGGGCACGGGGAACAGATACGCAGTATTTT. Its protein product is CASSLGARGTDTQYF.

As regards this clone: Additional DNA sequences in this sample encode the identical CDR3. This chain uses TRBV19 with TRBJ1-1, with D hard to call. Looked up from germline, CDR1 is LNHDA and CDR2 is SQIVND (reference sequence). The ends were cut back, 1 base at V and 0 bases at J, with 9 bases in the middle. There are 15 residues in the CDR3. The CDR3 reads CASSIVPGLNTEAFF. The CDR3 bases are TGTGCCAGTAGTATAGTCCCGGGCCTGAACACTGAAGCTTTCTTT.

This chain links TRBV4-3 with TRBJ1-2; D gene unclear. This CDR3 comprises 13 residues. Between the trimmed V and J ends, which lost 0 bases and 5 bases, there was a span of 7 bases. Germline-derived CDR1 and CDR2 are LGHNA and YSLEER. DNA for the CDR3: TGCGCCAGCAGCCAAGATACAGCTTATGGCTACACCTTC. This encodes CASSQDTAYGYTF.

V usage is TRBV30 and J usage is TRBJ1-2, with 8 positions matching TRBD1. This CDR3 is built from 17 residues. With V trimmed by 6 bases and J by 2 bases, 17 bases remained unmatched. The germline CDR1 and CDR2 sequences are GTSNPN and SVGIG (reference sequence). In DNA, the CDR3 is TGTGCCTGTCTAGGGGCATGGTGGACAGGGCTAAACTATGGCTACACCTTC. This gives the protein CACLGAWWTGLNYGYTF.

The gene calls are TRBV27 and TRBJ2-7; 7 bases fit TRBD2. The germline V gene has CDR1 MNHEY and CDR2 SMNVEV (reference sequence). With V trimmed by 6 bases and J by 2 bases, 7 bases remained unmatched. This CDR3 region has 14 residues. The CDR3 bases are TGTGCCAGCAGGTCGGGGCTAGCGGCCTACGAGCAGTACTTC. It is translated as CASRSGLAAYEQYF.

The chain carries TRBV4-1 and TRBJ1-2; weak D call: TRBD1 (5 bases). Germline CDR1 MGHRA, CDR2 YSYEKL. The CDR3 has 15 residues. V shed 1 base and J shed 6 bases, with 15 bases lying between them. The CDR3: CASSQVTGSVNGYTF. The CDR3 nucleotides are TGCGCCAGCAGCCAAGTAACAGGTTCAGTGAATGGCTACACCTTC.

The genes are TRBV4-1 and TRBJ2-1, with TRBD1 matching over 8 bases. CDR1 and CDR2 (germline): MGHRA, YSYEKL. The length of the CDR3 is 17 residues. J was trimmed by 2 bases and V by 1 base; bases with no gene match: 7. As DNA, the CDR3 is TGCGCCAGCAGCCAAGCAGTACAGGGGGGCGCCTACAATGAGCAGTTCTTC. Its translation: CASSQAVQGGAYNEQFF.

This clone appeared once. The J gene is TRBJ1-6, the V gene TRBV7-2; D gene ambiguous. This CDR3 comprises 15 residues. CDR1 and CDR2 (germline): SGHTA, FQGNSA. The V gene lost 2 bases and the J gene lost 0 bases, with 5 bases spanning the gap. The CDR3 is CASSLRSSYNSPLHF. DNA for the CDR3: TGTGCCAGCAGCTTACGGAGCTCCTATAATTCACCCCTCCACTTT.

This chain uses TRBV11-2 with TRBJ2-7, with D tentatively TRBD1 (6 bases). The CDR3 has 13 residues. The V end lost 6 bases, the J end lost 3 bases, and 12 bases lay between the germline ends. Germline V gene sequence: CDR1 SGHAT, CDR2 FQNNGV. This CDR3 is CASRRKGDYEQYF. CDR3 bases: TGTGCCAGCAGAAGGAAGGGGGACTACGAGCAGTACTTC. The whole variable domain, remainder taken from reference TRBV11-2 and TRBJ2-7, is EAGVAQSPRYKIIEKRQSVAFWCNPISGHATLYWYQQILGQGPKLLIQFQNNGVVDDSQLPKDRFSAERLKGVDSTLKIQPAKLEDSAVYLCASRRKGDYEQYFGPGTRLTVT.

In DNA form, the CDR3 reads TGCGCCAGCAGCTACCGTGAGGAAGAGACCCAGTACTTC. Its protein product is CASSYREEETQYF. This sequence joins TRBV5-1 and TRBJ2-5; D is unclear. The CDR3 totals 13 residues. V lost 3 bases and J 3 bases, leaving 9 bases between the germline ends. The germline gives CDR1 SGHRS, CDR2 YFSETQ.

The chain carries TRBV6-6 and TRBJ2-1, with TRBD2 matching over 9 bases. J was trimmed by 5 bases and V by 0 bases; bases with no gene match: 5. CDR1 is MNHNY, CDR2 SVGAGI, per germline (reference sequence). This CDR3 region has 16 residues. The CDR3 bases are TGTGCCAGCAGTTACTCGAGGCTAGCGGGGCACAATGAGCAGTTCTTC. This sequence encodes CASSYSRLAGHNEQFF.

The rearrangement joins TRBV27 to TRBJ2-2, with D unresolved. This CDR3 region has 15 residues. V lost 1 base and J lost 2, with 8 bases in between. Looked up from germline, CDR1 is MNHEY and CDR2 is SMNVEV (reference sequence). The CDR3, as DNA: TGTGCCAGCAGTTTATTCCAAACTAACACCGGGGAGCTGTTTTTT. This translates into CASSLFQTNTGELFF.

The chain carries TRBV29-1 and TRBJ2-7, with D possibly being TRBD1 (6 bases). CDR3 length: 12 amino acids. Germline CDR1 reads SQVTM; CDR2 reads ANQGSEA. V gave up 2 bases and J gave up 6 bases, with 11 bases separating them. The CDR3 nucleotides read TGCAGCGTTGAAACTTGGGGGCGCGAGCAGTACTTC. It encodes CSVETWGREQYF.

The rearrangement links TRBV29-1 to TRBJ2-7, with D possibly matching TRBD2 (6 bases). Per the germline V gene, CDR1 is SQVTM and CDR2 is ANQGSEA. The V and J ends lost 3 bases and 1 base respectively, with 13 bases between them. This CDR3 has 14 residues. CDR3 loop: CSVEGGNLSYEQYF. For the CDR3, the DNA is TGCAGCGTTGAGGGGGGAAATTTGTCCTACGAGCAGTACTTC.

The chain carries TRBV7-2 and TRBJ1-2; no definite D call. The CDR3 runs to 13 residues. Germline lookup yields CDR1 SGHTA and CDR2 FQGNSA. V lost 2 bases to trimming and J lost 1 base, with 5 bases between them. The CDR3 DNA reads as TGTGCCAGCAGCTTACTCATTAACTATGGCTACACCTTC. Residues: CASSLLINYGYTF.